This record covers a single TCR beta chain. The authors' processing: Estimated nucleated cell counts came from reference gene primer amplification. Produced via immunoSEQ multiplex PCR; TCRdb's table is partial and in-frame only. V and J calls and clone size are given by that table; D and trimming were obtained from the DNA. This table holds some 150,000 clones, under 90% found once. The source of the sample is a study of blood T cell repertoires in COVID-19. Across the whole study: COVID-19 samples, acute and convalescent, were from the United States, Italy and Spain. T cells, B-cell-depleted T cells, or PBMCs supplied cDNA or gDNA.

The CDR3 runs to 14 residues. V was cut by 5 bases and J by 4 bases, with 14 bases left in between. Germline CDR1 KGHSH, CDR2 LQKENI. The sequenced sample consisted of peripheral blood. The rearrangement uses TRBV18 and TRBJ1-1, with D possibly matching TRBD1 (6 bases). The TCR originated in an older woman with active or convalescent COVID-19. Here the CDR3 reads CASSMMGATTEAFF. The CDR3 DNA follows: TGTGCCAGCTCAATGATGGGGGCGACCACTGAAGCTTTCTTT. Together with reference TRBV18 and TRBJ1-1, the CDR3 gives the full variable domain: NAGVMQNPRHLVRRRGQEARLRCSPMKGHSHVYWYRQLPEEGLKFMVYLQKENIIDESGMPKERFSAEFPKEGPSILRIQQVVRGDSAAYFCASSMMGATTEAFFGQGTRLTVV.